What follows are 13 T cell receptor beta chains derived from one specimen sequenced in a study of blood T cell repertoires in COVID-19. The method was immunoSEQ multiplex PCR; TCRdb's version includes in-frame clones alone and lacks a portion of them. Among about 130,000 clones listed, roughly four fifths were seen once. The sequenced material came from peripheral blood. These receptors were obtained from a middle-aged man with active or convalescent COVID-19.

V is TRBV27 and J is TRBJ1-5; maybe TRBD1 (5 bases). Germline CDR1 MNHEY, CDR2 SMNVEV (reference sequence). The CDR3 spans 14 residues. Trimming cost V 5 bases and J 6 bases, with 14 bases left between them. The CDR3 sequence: CASSPAGNSQPQHF. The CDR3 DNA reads TGTGCCAGCAGTCCCGCAGGGAATAGTCAGCCCCAGCATTTT.

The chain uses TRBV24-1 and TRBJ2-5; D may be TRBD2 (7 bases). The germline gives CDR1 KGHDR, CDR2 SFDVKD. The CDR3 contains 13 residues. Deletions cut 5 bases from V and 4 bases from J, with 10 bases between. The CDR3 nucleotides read TGTGCCACCAGTGCGGGGGGCGCAGAGACCCAGTACTTC. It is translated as CATSAGGAETQYF.

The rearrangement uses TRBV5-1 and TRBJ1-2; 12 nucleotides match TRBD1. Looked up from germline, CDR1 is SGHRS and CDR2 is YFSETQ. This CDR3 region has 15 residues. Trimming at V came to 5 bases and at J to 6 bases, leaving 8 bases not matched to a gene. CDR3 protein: CASRPTGTGGNGYTF. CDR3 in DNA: TGCGCCAGCAGGCCTACCGGGACAGGGGGCAATGGCTACACCTTC.

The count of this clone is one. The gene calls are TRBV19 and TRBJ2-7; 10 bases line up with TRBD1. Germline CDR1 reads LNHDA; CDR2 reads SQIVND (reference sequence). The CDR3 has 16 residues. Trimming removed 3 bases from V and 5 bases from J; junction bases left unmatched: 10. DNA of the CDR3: TGTGCCAGTAGTATCGGGACAGGGGTCGGGGGGAACGAGCAGTACTTC. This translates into CASSIGTGVGGNEQYF.

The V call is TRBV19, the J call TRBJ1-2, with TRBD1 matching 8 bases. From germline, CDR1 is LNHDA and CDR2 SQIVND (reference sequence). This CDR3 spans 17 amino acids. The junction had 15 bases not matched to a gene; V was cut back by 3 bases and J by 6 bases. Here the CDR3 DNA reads TGTGCCAGTAGTATTTTCCCCGGACAGGGTGGAGGGGATGGCTACACCTTC. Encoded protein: CASSIFPGQGGGDGYTF.

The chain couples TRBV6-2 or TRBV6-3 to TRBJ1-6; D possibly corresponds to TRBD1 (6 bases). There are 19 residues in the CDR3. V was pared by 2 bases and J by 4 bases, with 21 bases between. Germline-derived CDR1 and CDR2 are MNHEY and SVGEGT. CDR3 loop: CASSYLGGISSPYNSPLHF. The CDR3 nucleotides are TGTGCCAGCAGTTACCTTGGGGGCATATCATCCCCATATAATTCACCCCTCCACTTT.

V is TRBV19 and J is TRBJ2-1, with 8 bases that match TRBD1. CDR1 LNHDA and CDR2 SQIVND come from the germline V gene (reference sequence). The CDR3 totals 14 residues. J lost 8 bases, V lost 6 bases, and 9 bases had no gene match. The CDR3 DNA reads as TGTGCCAGTAGGATGAGGGACAGGCACCATGAGCAGTTCTTC. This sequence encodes CASRMRDRHHEQFF.

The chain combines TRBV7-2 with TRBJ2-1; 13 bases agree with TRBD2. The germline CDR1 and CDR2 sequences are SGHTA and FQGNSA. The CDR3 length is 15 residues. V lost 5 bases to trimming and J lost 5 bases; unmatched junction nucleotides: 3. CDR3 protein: CASSQTSGGHNEQFF. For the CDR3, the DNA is TGTGCCAGCAGCCAGACTAGCGGGGGGCACAATGAGCAGTTCTTC.

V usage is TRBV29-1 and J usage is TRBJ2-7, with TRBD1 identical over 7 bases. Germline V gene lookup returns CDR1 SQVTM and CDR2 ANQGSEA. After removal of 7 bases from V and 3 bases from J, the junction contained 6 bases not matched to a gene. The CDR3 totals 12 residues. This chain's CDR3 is CSARDSIYEQYF. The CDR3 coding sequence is TGCAGCGCGAGGGACAGCATCTACGAGCAGTACTTC.

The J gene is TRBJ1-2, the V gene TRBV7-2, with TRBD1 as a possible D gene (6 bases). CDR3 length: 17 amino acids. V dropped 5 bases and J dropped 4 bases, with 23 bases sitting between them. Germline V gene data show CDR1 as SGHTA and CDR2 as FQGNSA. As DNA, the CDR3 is TGTGCCAGCAGCCCGTATGGGGGGGGGCAAGGGAGCTATGGCTACACCTTC. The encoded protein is CASSPYGGGQGSYGYTF. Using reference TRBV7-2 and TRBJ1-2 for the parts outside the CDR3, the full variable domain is GAGVSQSPSNKVTEKGKDVELRCDPISGHTALYWYRQSLGQGLEFLIYFQGNSAPDKSGLPSDRFSAERTGGSVSTLTIQRTQQEDSAVYLCASSPYGGGQGSYGYTFGSGTRLTVV.

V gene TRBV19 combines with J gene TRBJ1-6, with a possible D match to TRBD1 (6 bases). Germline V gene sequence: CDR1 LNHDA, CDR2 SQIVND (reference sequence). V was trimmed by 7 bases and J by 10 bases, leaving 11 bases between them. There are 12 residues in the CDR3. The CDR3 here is CASTTGRSPLHF. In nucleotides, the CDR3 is TGTGCCAGTACAACAGGGCGATCACCCCTCCACTTT.

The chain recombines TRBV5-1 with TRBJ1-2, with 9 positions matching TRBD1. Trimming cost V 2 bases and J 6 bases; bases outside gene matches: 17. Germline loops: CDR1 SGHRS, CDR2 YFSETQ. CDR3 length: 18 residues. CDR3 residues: CASSFSRSTGGLSDGYTF. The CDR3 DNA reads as TGCGCCAGCAGCTTTTCACGCTCGACAGGGGGTTTGTCGGATGGCTACACCTTC.

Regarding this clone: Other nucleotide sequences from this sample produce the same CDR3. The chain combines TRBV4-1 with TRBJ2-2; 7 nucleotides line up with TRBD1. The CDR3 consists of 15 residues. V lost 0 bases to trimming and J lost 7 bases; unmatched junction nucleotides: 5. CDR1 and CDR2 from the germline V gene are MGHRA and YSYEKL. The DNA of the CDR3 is TGCGCCAGCAGCCAAGAAGCAGGGGGTAACGGGGAGCTGTTTTTT. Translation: CASSQEAGGNGELFF.